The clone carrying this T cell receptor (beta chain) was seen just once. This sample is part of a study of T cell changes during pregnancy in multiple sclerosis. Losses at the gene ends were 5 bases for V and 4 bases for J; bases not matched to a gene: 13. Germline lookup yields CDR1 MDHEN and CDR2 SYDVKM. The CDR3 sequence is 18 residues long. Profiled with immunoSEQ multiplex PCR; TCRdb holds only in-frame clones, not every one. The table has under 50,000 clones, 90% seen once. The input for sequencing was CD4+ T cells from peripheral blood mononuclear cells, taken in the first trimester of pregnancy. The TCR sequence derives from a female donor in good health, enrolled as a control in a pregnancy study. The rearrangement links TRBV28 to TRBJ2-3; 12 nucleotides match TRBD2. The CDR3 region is CASSPPPRLAGVADTQYF. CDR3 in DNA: TGTGCCAGCAGTCCTCCCCCCCGACTAGCGGGGGTTGCAGATACGCAGTATTTT.